The clone carrying this TCR beta chain came up many times. The data were obtained in a study of T cells in Graves' hyperthyroidism and ophthalmopathy. RNA transcripts yielded amplified TCR beta CDR3 regions. The TCR CDR3 first-round RT-PCR relied on the HTBI primer set. Each CDR3 protein gets one entry after TCRdb re-called the multiplex PCR reads with MiXCR. Here the sample spans a few hundred thousand distinct CDR3 sequences, 14% being singletons. The CDR3 is made up of 14 amino acids. V was cut by 1 base and J by 2 bases, with 8 bases left in between. Germline values: CDR1 GTSNPN, CDR2 SVGIG (reference sequence).

This TCR was recovered from a woman in her 40s with Graves' hyperthyroidism. The chain has TRBV30 and TRBJ2-2; D is perhaps TRBD1 or TRBD2 (5 bases each). The sample comprised blood. This chain's CDR3 is CAWSEGPNTGELFF. The CDR3 nucleotides are TGTGCCTGGAGTGAGGGACCAAACACCGGGGAGCTGTTTTTT.